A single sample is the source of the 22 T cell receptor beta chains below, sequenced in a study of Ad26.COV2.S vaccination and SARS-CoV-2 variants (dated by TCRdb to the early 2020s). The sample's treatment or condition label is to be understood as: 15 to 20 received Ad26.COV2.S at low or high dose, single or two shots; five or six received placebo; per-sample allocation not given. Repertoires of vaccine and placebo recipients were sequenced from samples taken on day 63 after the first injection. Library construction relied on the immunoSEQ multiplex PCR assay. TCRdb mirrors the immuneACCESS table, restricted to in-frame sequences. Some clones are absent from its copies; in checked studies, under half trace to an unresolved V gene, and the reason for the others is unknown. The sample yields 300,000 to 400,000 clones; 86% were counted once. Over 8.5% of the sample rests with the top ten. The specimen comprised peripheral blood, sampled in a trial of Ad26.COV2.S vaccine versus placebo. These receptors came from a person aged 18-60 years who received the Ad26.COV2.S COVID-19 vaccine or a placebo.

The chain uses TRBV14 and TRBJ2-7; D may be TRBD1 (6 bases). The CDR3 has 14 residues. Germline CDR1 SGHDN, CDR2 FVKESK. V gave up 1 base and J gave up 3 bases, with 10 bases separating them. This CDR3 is CASSQAGALYEQYF. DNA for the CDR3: TGTGCCAGCAGCCAAGCAGGGGCCCTCTACGAGCAGTACTTC.

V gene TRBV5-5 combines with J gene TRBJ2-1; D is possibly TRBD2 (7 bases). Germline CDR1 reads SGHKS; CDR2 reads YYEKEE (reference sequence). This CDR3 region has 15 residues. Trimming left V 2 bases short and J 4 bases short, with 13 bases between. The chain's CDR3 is CASSFGGADYNEQFF. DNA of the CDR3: TGTGCCAGCAGCTTTGGGGGGGCCGATTACAATGAGCAGTTCTTC.

The CDR3 coding sequence is TGTGCCAGCAGCTTGGTGGGGTTGATACGTGCGAACACCGGGGAGCTGTTTTTT. It encodes CASSLVGLIRANTGELFF. The chain recombines TRBV5-6 with TRBJ2-2; D is unclear. CDR1 and CDR2 from the germline V gene are SGHDT and YYEEEE. The CDR3 is 18 amino acids. The V end lost 0 bases, the J end lost 0 bases, and 15 bases lay between the germline ends.

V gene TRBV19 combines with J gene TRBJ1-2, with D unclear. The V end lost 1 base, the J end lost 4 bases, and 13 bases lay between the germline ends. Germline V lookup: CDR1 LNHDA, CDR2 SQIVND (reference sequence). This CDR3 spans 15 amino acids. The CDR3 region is CASSIVDGLGYGYTF. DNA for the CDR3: TGTGCCAGTAGTATAGTTGATGGGCTGGGCTATGGCTACACCTTC.

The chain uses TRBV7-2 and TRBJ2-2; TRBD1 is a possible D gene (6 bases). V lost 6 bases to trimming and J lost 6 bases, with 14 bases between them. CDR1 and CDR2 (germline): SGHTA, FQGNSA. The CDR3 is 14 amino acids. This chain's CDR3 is CASRWTDASGELFF. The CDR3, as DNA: TGTGCCAGCAGGTGGACAGATGCGTCCGGGGAGCTGTTTTTT. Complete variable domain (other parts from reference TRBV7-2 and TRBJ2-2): GAGVSQSPSNKVTEKGKDVELRCDPISGHTALYWYRQSLGQGLEFLIYFQGNSAPDKSGLPSDRFSAERTGGSVSTLTIQRTQQEDSAVYLCASRWTDASGELFFGEGSRLTVL.

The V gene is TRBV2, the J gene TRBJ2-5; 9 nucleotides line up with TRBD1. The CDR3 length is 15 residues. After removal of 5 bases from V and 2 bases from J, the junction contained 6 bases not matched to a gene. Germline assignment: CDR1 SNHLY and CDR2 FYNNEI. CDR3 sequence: CASSRQGESQETQYF. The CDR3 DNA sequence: TGTGCCAGCAGTAGACAGGGGGAGAGTCAAGAGACCCAGTACTTC.

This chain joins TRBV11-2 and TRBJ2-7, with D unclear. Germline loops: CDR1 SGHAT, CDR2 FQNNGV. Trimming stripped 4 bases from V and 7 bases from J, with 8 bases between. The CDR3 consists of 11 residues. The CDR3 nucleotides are TGTGCCAGCAGCTCCCCTAGGGAGCAGTACTTC. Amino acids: CASSSPREQYF.

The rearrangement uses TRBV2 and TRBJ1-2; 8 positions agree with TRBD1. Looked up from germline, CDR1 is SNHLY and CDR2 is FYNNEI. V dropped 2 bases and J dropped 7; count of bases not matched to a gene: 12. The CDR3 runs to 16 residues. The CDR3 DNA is TGTGCCAGCAGTGAAAGCGTTGGGGCAGGGGGCGGTGGCTACACCTTC. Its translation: CASSESVGAGGGGYTF. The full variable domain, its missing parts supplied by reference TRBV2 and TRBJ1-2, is EPEVTQTPSHQVTQMGQEVILRCVPISNHLYFYWYRQILGQKVEFLVSFYNNEISEKSEIFDDQFSVERPDGSNFTLKIRSTKLEDSAMYFCASSESVGAGGGGYTFGSGTRLTVV.

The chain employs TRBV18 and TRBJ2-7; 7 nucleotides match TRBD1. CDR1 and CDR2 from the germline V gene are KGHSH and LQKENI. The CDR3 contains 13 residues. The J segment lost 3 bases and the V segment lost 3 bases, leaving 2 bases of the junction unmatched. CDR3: CASSPAGGYEQYF. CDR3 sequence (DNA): TGTGCCAGCTCACCGGCAGGGGGCTACGAGCAGTACTTC. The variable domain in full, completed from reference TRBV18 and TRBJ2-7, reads NAGVMQNPRHLVRRRGQEARLRCSPMKGHSHVYWYRQLPEEGLKFMVYLQKENIIDESGMPKERFSAEFPKEGPSILRIQQVVRGDSAAYFCASSPAGGYEQYFGPGTRLTVT.

The CDR3: CASSLGESSYEQYF. The CDR3 DNA follows: TGTGCCAGCAGCTTAGGGGAGTCGTCCTACGAGCAGTACTTC. The chain has TRBV7-2 and TRBJ2-7; perhaps TRBD2 as D (5 bases). CDR1 and CDR2 (germline): SGHTA, FQGNSA. V lost 1 base, J lost 1 base, and 8 bases lay in between. The CDR3 is made up of 14 amino acids.

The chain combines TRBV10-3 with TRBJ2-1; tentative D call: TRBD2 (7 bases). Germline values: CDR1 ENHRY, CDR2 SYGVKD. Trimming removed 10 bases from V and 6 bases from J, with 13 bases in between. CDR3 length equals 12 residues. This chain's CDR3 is CATGGLSNEQFF. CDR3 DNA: TGTGCCACCGGGGGGCTCTCCAATGAGCAGTTCTTC.

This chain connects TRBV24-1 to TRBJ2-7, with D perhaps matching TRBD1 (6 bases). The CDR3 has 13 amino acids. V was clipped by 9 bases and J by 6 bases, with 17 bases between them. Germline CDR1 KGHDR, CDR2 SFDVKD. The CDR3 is CATPPDSRSEQYF. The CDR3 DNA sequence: TGTGCCACCCCACCGGACAGCAGAAGCGAGCAGTACTTC.

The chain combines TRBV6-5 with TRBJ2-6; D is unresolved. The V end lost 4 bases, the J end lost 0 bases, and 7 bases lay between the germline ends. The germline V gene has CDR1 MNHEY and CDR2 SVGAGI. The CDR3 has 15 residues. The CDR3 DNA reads TGTGCCAGCAGTTCCCCGCGCTCTGGGGCCAACGTCCTGACTTTC. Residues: CASSSPRSGANVLTF.

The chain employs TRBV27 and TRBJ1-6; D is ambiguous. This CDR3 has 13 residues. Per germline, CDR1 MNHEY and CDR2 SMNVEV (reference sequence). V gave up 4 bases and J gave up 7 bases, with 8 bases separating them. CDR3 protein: CASSSTSNSPLHF. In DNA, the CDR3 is TGTGCCAGCAGTTCAACTTCGAATTCACCCCTCCACTTT.

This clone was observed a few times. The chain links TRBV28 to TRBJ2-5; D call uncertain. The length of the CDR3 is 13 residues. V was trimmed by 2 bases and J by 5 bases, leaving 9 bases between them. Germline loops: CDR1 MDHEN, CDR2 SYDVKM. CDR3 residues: CASSLPALETQYF. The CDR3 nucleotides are TGTGCCAGCAGTTTACCAGCGTTGGAGACCCAGTACTTC.

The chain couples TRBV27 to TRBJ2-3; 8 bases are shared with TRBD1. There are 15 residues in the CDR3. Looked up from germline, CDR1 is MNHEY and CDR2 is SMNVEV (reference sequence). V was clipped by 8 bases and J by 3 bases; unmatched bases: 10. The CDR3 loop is CASRIDRGRTDTQYF. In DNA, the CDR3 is TGTGCCAGCCGAATCGACAGGGGAAGGACAGATACGCAGTATTTT.

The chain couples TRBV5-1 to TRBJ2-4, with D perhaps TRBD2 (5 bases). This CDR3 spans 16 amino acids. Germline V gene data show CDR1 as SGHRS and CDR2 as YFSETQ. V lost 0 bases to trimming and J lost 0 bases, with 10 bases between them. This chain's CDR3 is CASSLEAAIAKNIQYF. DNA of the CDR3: TGCGCCAGCAGCTTGGAAGCGGCTATAGCCAAAAACATTCAGTACTTC.

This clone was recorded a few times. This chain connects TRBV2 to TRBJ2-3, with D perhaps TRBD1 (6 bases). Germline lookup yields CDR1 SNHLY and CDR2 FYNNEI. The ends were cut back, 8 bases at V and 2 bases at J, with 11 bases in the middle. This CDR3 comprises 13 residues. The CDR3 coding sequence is TGTGCCAGCTCGGGACACCTCACAGATACGCAGTATTTT. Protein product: CASSGHLTDTQYF.

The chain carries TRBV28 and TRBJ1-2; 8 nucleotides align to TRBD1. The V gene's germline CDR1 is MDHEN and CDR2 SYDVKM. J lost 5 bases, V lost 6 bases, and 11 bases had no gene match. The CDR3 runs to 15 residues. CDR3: CASRSGGPPLYGYTF. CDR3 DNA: TGTGCCAGCAGATCAGGGGGCCCCCCTTTATATGGCTACACCTTC.

The CDR3 protein is CASSQGRPWGVHGGELFF. The CDR3 DNA reads as TGCGCCAGCAGCCAAGGGAGGCCTTGGGGGGTACACGGCGGGGAGCTGTTTTTT. The rearrangement links TRBV4-3 to TRBJ2-2; maybe TRBD2 (6 bases). CDR1 LGHNA and CDR2 YSLEER come from the germline V gene. The CDR3 totals 18 residues. The germline V and J ends were trimmed by 1 base and 7 bases, with 22 bases remaining between them.

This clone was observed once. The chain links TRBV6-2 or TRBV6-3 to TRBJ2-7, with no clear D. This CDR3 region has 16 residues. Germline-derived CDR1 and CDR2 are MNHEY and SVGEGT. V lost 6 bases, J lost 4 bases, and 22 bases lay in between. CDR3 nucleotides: TGTGCCAGCAGCCCAGTCGTGGGCGGCGTTGGATACGAGCAGTACTTC. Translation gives CASSPVVGGVGYEQYF.

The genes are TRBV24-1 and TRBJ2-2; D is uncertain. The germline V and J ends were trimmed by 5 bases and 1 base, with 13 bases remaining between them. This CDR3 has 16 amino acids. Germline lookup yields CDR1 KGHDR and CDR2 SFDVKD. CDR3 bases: TGTGCCACCAGTGCCCCGAGGAGCTTGAACACCGGGGAGCTGTTTTTT. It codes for CATSAPRSLNTGELFF.